This T cell receptor (beta chain) was identified in a study of blood T cells in healthy people across ages. Findings of the study overall: Without sorted subsets, naive and antigen-experienced compartments could not be conclusively compared.

About this clonotype: What it binds is unknown.

Trimming cost V 7 bases and J 6 bases, with 10 bases left between them. The CDR3 length is 12 residues. Germline CDR1 is MDHEN and CDR2 is SYDVKM. Through a sample-barcoded 5' primer and a J-beta primer mix, a second PCR was run for about 7 to 12 cycles. TCRdb reprocessed the 5' RACE reads with MiXCR, giving one entry per CDR3 protein. The table lists around 700,000 distinct CDR3 sequences, roughly 25% of them singletons. Extraction yielded at least 5 micrograms of total RNA per sample. The data also belong to a second study, concerning T cells of mothers and their children. That work contributes: Reads recorded for TCR beta CDR3 numbered over 8 million per mother and about 3 million per child.

The gene calls are TRBV28 and TRBJ1-5; D unresolved. This TCR came from a boy aged 5-17 years in good health. Source material: blood. Here the CDR3 reads CASIGVGQPQHF. The CDR3 DNA follows: TGTGCCAGCATCGGGGTGGGTCAGCCCCAGCATTTT.